Listed below are T cell receptor beta chains from one sample, sequenced in a study of T-cell reconstitution after alpha-beta-depleted transplantation in children. TCRdb itself ran the PCR reads through MiXCR, one entry per CDR3 protein. Of some 550,000 distinct CDR3 sequences in the sample, about 16% were seen once. The source was PBMCs from the stem cell graft donor, collected from the stem cell graft. These receptors were collected from a human donor who donated a stem cell graft to a child with acute lymphoblastic leukemia. Both conserved end residues are part of each CDR3. A D gene is named only where the DNA matches it firmly. Not every row has a clone size; where given, it reads once, few, many or a size class.

J gene: TRBJ2-3
D gene: -
V gene: TRBV9
clone size: -
CDR3 DNA: TGTGCCAGCAGCCCGAACAGGGTCTCAGATACGCAGTATTTT
CDR3 protein: CASSPNRVSDTQYF

J gene: TRBJ1-2
D gene: -
V gene: TRBV29-1
clone size: few
CDR3 DNA: TGCAGCATATGGACTTATGGCTACACCTTC
CDR3 protein: CSIWTYGYTF

J gene: TRBJ2-1
D gene: TRBD2
V gene: TRBV5-1
clone size: few
CDR3 DNA: TGCGCCAGCCGGGGGGGAGCGGGTCCCTACAATGAGCAGTTCTTC
CDR3 protein: CASRGGAGPYNEQFF

J gene: TRBJ2-4
D gene: -
V gene: TRBV5-1
clone size: -
CDR3 DNA: TGCGCCAGCAGCCGGTACCGGGGGCTAGCCAAAAACATTCAGTACTTC
CDR3 protein: CASSRYRGLAKNIQYF

J gene: TRBJ1-2
D gene: -
V gene: TRBV5-6
clone size: -
CDR3 DNA: TGTGCCAGCAGCTTCACTTGGACGGCTAACTATGGCTACACCTTC
CDR3 protein: CASSFTWTANYGYTF

J gene: TRBJ2-3
D gene: -
V gene: TRBV15
clone size: few
CDR3 DNA: TGTGCCACCAGCAGAGTCGGCTCCGCAGATACGCAGTATTTT
CDR3 protein: CATSRVGSADTQYF

J gene: TRBJ2-1
D gene: -
V gene: TRBV5-6
clone size: few
CDR3 DNA: TGTGCCAGCAGCTTGGCCACTTTGAGTGGTGAGCAGTTCTTC
CDR3 protein: CASSLATLSGEQFF

J gene: TRBJ2-7
D gene: -
V gene: TRBV7-6
clone size: -
CDR3 DNA: TGTGCCAGCAGCTTAGGGACAGAGAACGAGCAGTACTTC
CDR3 protein: CASSLGTENEQYF

J gene: TRBJ1-4
D gene: -
V gene: TRBV3-1
clone size: -
CDR3 DNA: TGTGCCAGCAGCCAAGGGTGGCAGGGGAGTGAAAAACTGTTTTTT
CDR3 protein: CASSQGWQGSEKLFF

J gene: TRBJ2-7
D gene: -
V gene: TRBV5-1
clone size: -
CDR3 DNA: TGCGCCAGCAGCTTGGAGGCCAATGCCTACGAGCAGTACTTC
CDR3 protein: CASSLEANAYEQYF

J gene: TRBJ2-1
D gene: -
V gene: TRBV10-3
clone size: -
CDR3 DNA: TGTGCCATCAGTGAGCTGGGTGAGCAGTTCTTC
CDR3 protein: CAISELGEQFF

J gene: TRBJ2-4
D gene: TRBD2
V gene: TRBV4-2
clone size: few
CDR3 DNA: TGTGCCAGCAGCCTTAGACTAGCGGGCCAGGGAAACATTCAGTACTTC
CDR3 protein: CASSLRLAGQGNIQYF

J gene: TRBJ2-1
D gene: -
V gene: TRBV7-3
clone size: few
CDR3 DNA: TGTGCCAGCAGCTTATTGAAGAGTAATGAGCAGTTCTTC
CDR3 protein: CASSLLKSNEQFF

J gene: TRBJ1-2
D gene: -
V gene: TRBV7-3
clone size: few
CDR3 DNA: TGTGCCAGCAGCCTCTATAGAGACAGAGGGGGCTACACCTTC
CDR3 protein: CASSLYRDRGGYTF

J gene: TRBJ2-1
D gene: TRBD2
V gene: TRBV5-1
clone size: -
CDR3 DNA: TGCGCCAGCAGCTTGGCAAGTATAGGGACTAACTACAATGAGCAGTTCTTC
CDR3 protein: CASSLASIGTNYNEQFF

J gene: TRBJ1-2
D gene: -
V gene: TRBV12-3/TRBV12-4
clone size: -
CDR3 DNA: TGTGCCAGCAGTTTCTGGGGGGGCACTGGGGGCGATGGCTACACCTTC
CDR3 protein: CASSFWGGTGGDGYTF

J gene: TRBJ1-4
D gene: -
V gene: TRBV5-6
clone size: few
CDR3 DNA: TGTGCCAGCAGCCTGTTCTCAGTATCTAATGAAAAACTGTTTTTT
CDR3 protein: CASSLFSVSNEKLFF

J gene: TRBJ1-3
D gene: -
V gene: TRBV29-1
clone size: -
CDR3 DNA: TGCAGCGTCCTTGGACGTTCTGGAAACACCATATATTTT
CDR3 protein: CSVLGRSGNTIYF

J gene: TRBJ2-1
D gene: TRBD2
V gene: TRBV4-1
clone size: -
CDR3 DNA: TGCGCCAGCAGCCCCACTAGCGGCGAGCAGTTCTTC
CDR3 protein: CASSPTSGEQFF

J gene: TRBJ2-1
D gene: -
V gene: TRBV5-1
clone size: few
CDR3 DNA: TGCGCCAGCAGCTTGGTTCTGGACAATGAGCAGTTCTTC
CDR3 protein: CASSLVLDNEQFF

J gene: TRBJ2-3
D gene: TRBD2
V gene: TRBV20-1
clone size: few
CDR3 DNA: TGCAGTGCAAAGACTAGCGGATACACAGATACGCAGTATTTT
CDR3 protein: CSAKTSGYTDTQYF

J gene: TRBJ2-3
D gene: TRBD2
V gene: TRBV12-3/TRBV12-4
clone size: few
CDR3 DNA: TGTGCCAGCAGCCCACTAGCGAGGCACATCACAGATACGCAGTATTTT
CDR3 protein: CASSPLARHITDTQYF

J gene: TRBJ2-5
D gene: TRBD2
V gene: TRBV20-1
clone size: -
CDR3 DNA: TGCAGTGCTAGTCACAGCGGGAGTTTGGAGACCCAGTACTTC
CDR3 protein: CSASHSGSLETQYF

J gene: TRBJ2-2
D gene: TRBD1
V gene: TRBV4-1
clone size: few
CDR3 DNA: TGCGCCAGCAGAGACAGGGGGCGTAGCCGGGAGCTGTTTTTT
CDR3 protein: CASRDRGRSRELFF

J gene: TRBJ1-2
D gene: -
V gene: TRBV19
clone size: -
CDR3 DNA: TGTGCCAGTAGTATAACGGCAGCAGCGGAAAATGGCTACACCTTC
CDR3 protein: CASSITAAAENGYTF

J gene: TRBJ2-6
D gene: TRBD2
V gene: TRBV4-2
clone size: -
CDR3 DNA: TGTGCCAGCAGCAGTAGCGGGAGTAGGGCCTCCTCTGGGGCCAACGTCCTGACTTTC
CDR3 protein: CASSSSGSRASSGANVLTF

J gene: TRBJ2-1
D gene: -
V gene: TRBV5-1
clone size: few
CDR3 DNA: TGCGCCAGCAGCTTGGCGACGGGGAGGAGCTCCTACAATGAGCAGTTCTTC
CDR3 protein: CASSLATGRSSYNEQFF

J gene: TRBJ1-1
D gene: -
V gene: TRBV5-1
clone size: -
CDR3 DNA: TGCGCCAGCAGCTTGGCCAGATGGGAGGGGCTCACTGAAGCTTTCTTT
CDR3 protein: CASSLARWEGLTEAFF

J gene: TRBJ2-7
D gene: -
V gene: TRBV3-1
clone size: few
CDR3 DNA: TGTGCCAGCAGCCAAGGAACGATGGAAGGTGAGCAGTACTTC
CDR3 protein: CASSQGTMEGEQYF

J gene: TRBJ1-3
D gene: -
V gene: TRBV20-1
clone size: -
CDR3 DNA: TGCAGTGCTAGAGCAATCAGTGGGGTCGGGAACACCATATATTTT
CDR3 protein: CSARAISGVGNTIYF

J gene: TRBJ1-1
D gene: -
V gene: TRBV20-1
clone size: -
CDR3 DNA: TGCAGTGCTAGATGGCGGGGGAACACTGAAGCTTTCTTT
CDR3 protein: CSARWRGNTEAFF

J gene: TRBJ2-7
D gene: -
V gene: TRBV7-6
clone size: -
CDR3 DNA: TGTGCCAGCAGCCCCGAGGGGGAGGGGGTATCCTACGAGCAGTACTTC
CDR3 protein: CASSPEGEGVSYEQYF

J gene: TRBJ2-6
D gene: -
V gene: TRBV11-2
clone size: few
CDR3 DNA: TGTGCCAGCAGTAGGGGAGGCAGCTCTGGGGCCAACGTCCTGACTTTC
CDR3 protein: CASSRGGSSGANVLTF

J gene: TRBJ1-1
D gene: -
V gene: TRBV3-1
clone size: few
CDR3 DNA: TGTGCCAGCAGCCAAGAGTCGGCAGTAGGGAACGCTGAAGCTTTCTTT
CDR3 protein: CASSQESAVGNAEAFF

J gene: TRBJ2-7
D gene: -
V gene: TRBV20-1
clone size: -
CDR3 DNA: TGCAGTGCCAAAGGACCGCCTGTTGCCTACGAGCAGTACTTC
CDR3 protein: CSAKGPPVAYEQYF